This T cell receptor (beta chain) was recorded in a study of T cells in Graves' hyperthyroidism and ophthalmopathy. Using RNA transcripts as the source, TCR beta CDR3 regions were amplified. In the first-round RT-PCR of the TCR CDR3, the HTBI primer set was used. TCRdb fed the multiplex PCR reads into MiXCR, producing one record per CDR3 protein. The repertoire has approximately 630,000 distinct CDR3 sequences, under 20% of them found once; the top ten carry around 4%. There are 14 residues in the CDR3. Trimming cost V 6 bases and J 3 bases, with 14 bases left between them. Germline V CDR1 and CDR2: ENHRY, SYGVKD.

Source material: blood. This receptor was obtained from a woman aged 25 to 39 with Graves' hyperthyroidism. The chain employs TRBV10-3 and TRBJ1-1; possibly TRBD1 for D (5 bases). The CDR3 DNA reads TGTGCCATCAGCCCACGGGGGGGGGACACTGAAGCTTTCTTT. It codes for CAISPRGGDTEAFF.